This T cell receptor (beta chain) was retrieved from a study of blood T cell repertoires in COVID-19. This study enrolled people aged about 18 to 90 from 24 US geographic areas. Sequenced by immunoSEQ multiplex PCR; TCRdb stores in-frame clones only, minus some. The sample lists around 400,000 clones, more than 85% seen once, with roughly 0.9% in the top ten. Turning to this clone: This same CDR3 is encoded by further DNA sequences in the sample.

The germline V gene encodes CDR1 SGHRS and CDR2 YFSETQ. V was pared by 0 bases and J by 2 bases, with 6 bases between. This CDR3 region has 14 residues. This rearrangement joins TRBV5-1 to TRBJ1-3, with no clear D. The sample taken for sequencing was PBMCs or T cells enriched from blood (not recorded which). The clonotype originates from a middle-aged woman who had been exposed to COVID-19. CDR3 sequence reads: CASSLGTAGNTIYF. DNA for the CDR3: TGCGCCAGCAGCTTGGGTACAGCTGGAAACACCATATATTTT.